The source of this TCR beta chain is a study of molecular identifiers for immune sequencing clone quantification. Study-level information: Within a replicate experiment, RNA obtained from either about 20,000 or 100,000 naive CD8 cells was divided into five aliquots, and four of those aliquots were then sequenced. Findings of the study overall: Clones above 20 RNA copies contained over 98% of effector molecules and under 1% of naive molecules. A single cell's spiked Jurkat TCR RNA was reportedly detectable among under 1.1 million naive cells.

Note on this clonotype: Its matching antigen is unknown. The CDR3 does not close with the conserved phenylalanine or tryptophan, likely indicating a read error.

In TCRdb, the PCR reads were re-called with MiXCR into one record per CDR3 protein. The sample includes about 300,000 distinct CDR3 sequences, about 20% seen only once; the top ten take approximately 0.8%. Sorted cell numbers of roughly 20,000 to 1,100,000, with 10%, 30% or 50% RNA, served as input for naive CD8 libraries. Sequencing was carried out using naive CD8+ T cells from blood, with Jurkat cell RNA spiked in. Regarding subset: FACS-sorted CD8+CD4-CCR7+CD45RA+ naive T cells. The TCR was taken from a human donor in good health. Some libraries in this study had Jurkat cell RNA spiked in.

The CDR3 reads CASSPGTGANVLTL. The CDR3 DNA reads TGTGCCAGCAGCCCGGGGACAGGGGCCAACGTCCTGACTCTC. V is TRBV11-2 and J is TRBJ2-6, with D perhaps TRBD1 (6 bases). Deletions cut 5 bases from V and 4 bases from J, with 9 bases between. This CDR3 region has 14 residues. The germline V gene encodes CDR1 SGHAT and CDR2 FQNNGV.